The clone carrying this TCR beta chain has at least ten counts. Its cognate antigen is unknown. The authors took PBMCs from 9.5 to 10 ml fresh peripheral blood. Amplified regions were TCR beta CDR3 sequences from RNA transcripts. A set of HTBI primers served as the primers for a first-round RT-PCR of the TCR CDR3. Each CDR3 protein gets one entry after TCRdb re-called the multiplex PCR reads with MiXCR. The data contain roughly 800,000 distinct CDR3 sequences, approximately 40% of them singletons. The data are from a study of T cells in Graves' hyperthyroidism and ophthalmopathy. Study-wide points: Separation of ophthalmopathy from stable hyperthyroidism was achieved by a 13 V-J model.

V was clipped by 7 bases and J by 3 bases; unmatched bases: 1. The CDR3 consists of 13 residues. Germline loops: CDR1 LNHNV, CDR2 YYDKDF (reference sequence). The sequence was collected from a man aged 18 to 35 with Graves' hyperthyroidism. The chain has TRBV15 and TRBJ2-3, with 10 bases fitting TRBD2. The sequencing input was blood. CDR3 sequence (DNA): TGTGCCACCACTAGCGGGAGAACAGATACGCAGTATTTT. Protein: CATTSGRTDTQYF.